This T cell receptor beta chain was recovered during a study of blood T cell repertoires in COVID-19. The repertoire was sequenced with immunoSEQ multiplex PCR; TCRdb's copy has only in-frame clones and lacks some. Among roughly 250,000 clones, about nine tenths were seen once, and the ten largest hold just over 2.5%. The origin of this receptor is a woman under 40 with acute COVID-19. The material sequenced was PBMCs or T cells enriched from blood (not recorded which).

The CDR3 loop is CASSVGADRRNSPLHF. In DNA form, the CDR3 reads TGTGCCAGCAGCGTAGGAGCGGACAGGCGTAATTCACCCCTCCACTTT. This sequence joins TRBV9 and TRBJ1-6; 7 bases map to TRBD1. V trimming: 0 bases; J trimming: 6 bases; junction bases outside the gene matches: 6. This CDR3 contains 16 residues. Germline assignment: CDR1 SGDLS and CDR2 YYNGEE.